This T cell receptor beta chain was obtained from a study of blood T cell repertoires in COVID-19. Overall study: PBMCs, B-cell-depleted T cells, or T cells provided the cDNA or gDNA that made up the material.

In the authors' methods: From reference gene primer amplification, estimates of nucleated cell counts were derived. Profiled with immunoSEQ multiplex PCR; TCRdb holds only in-frame clones, not every one. V, J and clone size reflect that table, while D and trimming were determined from the DNA. The sample consists of more than 85,000 clones, roughly 82% of them appearing once. The germline CDR1 and CDR2 sequences are MGHDK and SYGVNS. The CDR3 consists of 12 residues. Trimming left V 6 bases short and J 3 bases short, with 5 bases between. Specimen: peripheral blood. This clonotype was obtained from a woman older than 75 with active or convalescent COVID-19. This chain joins TRBV25-1 and TRBJ2-2; D unresolved. CDR3 in DNA: TGTGCCAGCAGCCCCTACACCGGGGAGCTGTTTTTT. It codes for CASSPYTGELFF.